The rows below give T cell receptor beta chains drawn from one sample of a study of somatic mutations in cytotoxic T cells in rheumatoid arthritis. Assay: immunoSEQ multiplex PCR; the TCRdb copy retains only in-frame clones and omits some. The sample lists some 35,000 clones; about 84% were seen once. The sequenced material came from CD8+ T cells sorted from blood. These receptors originate from a man aged 40-55 years in good health. The CDR3 runs from the conserved cysteine through the conserved F or W. D genes are given only for firm matches. Size is stated for part of the rows, as once, few or many counts, or as a class when the clone is expanded.

TRBV27	-	TRBJ2-7	-	TGTGCCAGCAGTTCCCTCGGGCAGGGTGGGTACGAGCAGTACTTC	CASSSLGQGGYEQYF
TRBV6-1	-	TRBJ1-1	-	TGTGCCAGCAGTCACCAAACAGGGCGTGAAGCTTTCTTT	CASSHQTGREAFF
TRBV30	-	TRBJ1-3	-	TGTGCCTGGACTAGCGACAGCGTCTCTGGAAACACCATATATTTT	CAWTSDSVSGNTIYF
TRBV29-1	-	TRBJ1-2	-	TGCAGCGCTCGGACCTTTTACTATGGCTACACCTTC	CSARTFYYGYTF
TRBV19	-	TRBJ2-1	few	TGTGCCAGTAGTATCGGCACGGGGATTTACAATGAGCAGTTCTTC	CASSIGTGIYNEQFF
TRBV28	-	TRBJ1-2	once	TGTGCCAGCAGTCTCGGACCGAGTAACTATGGCTACACCTTC	CASSLGPSNYGYTF
TRBV28	TRBD1	TRBJ1-1	-	TGTGCCAGCAGTATCAGGGGGCAGAACACTGAAGCTTTCTTT	CASSIRGQNTEAFF
TRBV9	-	TRBJ2-1	-	TGTGCCAGCAGCGTAGAGGGTGTTTCAGACAATGAGCAGTTCTTC	CASSVEGVSDNEQFF
TRBV2	TRBD1	TRBJ1-5	-	TGTGCCAGCAGTCGACAGGGTAATCAGCCCCAGCATTTT	CASSRQGNQPQHF
TRBV7-9	-	TRBJ1-1	-	TGTGCCAGCAGCTTGCGCCCACCAGGGGAGAACACTGAAGCTTTCTTT	CASSLRPPGENTEAFF
TRBV4-2	-	TRBJ2-1	-	TGTGCCAGCAGCCAAGACCTTAGCGGAGCCTACAATGAGCAGTTCTTC	CASSQDLSGAYNEQFF
TRBV28	-	TRBJ2-2	-	TGTGCCAGCAGTCTCGGATCGGGCTTCGGGGGGCAAGTCGGGGAGCTGTTTTTT	CASSLGSGFGGQVGELFF
TRBV4-3	TRBD1	TRBJ2-1	-	TGCGCCAGCAGCCAAGGGACAGGACCCCCCGCGAGGTCGAATGAGCAGTTCTTC	CASSQGTGPPARSNEQFF
TRBV7-9	TRBD2	TRBJ2-3	-	TGTGCCAGCAGCTTAGGTCTAGCGGACACAGATACGCAGTATTTT	CASSLGLADTDTQYF
TRBV11-1	-	TRBJ1-2	-	TGTGCCAGCAGCGGTCTTCGGCCGGGCTACACCTTC	CASSGLRPGYTF
TRBV27	-	TRBJ1-1	once	TGTGCCAGCAGTTTAGGCCAGGGGAACACTGAAGCTTTCTTT	CASSLGQGNTEAFF
TRBV30	-	TRBJ2-7	-	TGTGCCTGGAGTGTATTAGGGGGGAAGACCTACGAGCAGTACTTC	CAWSVLGGKTYEQYF
TRBV2	-	TRBJ1-4	-	TGTGCCAGCAACGTGGGGACGGTGACTAATGAAAAACTGTTTTTT	CASNVGTVTNEKLFF
TRBV7-9	-	TRBJ1-4	-	TGTGCCAGCAGCTACGGGACTACAACTAATGAAAAACTGTTTTTT	CASSYGTTTNEKLFF
TRBV10-3	TRBD2	TRBJ2-1	-	TGTGCCATCAGTGGAATAATGGGGACTAGCGGCAATGAGCAGTTCTTC	CAISGIMGTSGNEQFF
TRBV11-2	TRBD1	TRBJ2-1	-	TGTGCCAGCAGCTCGACAGGGTCACCTTACAATGAGCAGTTCTTC	CASSSTGSPYNEQFF
TRBV28	-	TRBJ1-3	once	TGTGCCAGCAGTTCGTCCGACACCATATATTTT	CASSSSDTIYF
TRBV15	-	TRBJ2-4	-	TGTGCCACCAGCAGAGAGGGGGGGGCAATAGTTCAGTACTTC	CATSREGGAIVQYF
TRBV18	TRBD1	TRBJ1-2	-	TGTGCCAGCTCGGGACAGACAAACTATGGCTACACCTTC	CASSGQTNYGYTF
TRBV9	TRBD2	TRBJ2-4	-	TGTGCCAGCAGCGGACTAGCGGGAGGGCGATCGGACATTCAGTACTTC	CASSGLAGGRSDIQYF
TRBV6-5	TRBD1	TRBJ2-7	-	TGTGCCAGCAGTTCTGGGACAGCCTTTTCCTACGAGCAGTACTTC	CASSSGTAFSYEQYF
TRBV7-3	TRBD2	TRBJ2-1	-	TGTGCCAGCAGCTCCGGACTAGCGGGAGGACATGAGCAGTTCTTC	CASSSGLAGGHEQFF
TRBV6-1	-	TRBJ1-3	-	TGTGCCAGCAGTTTGAGGATCGATTCTGGAAACACCATATATTTT	CASSLRIDSGNTIYF
TRBV28	-	TRBJ2-5	-	TGTGCCAGCAGTATCTACCCAGGGAGCCCAAGGAAAGAGACCCAGTACTTC	CASSIYPGSPRKETQYF
TRBV15	-	TRBJ2-5	-	TGTGCCACCAGCAGAGATAGAGTCTTGTCGGAGACCCAGTACTTC	CATSRDRVLSETQYF
TRBV28	-	TRBJ2-1	-	TGTGCCAGCAGTTTTAGCGCCGAGCAGTTCTTC	CASSFSAEQFF
TRBV7-9	TRBD1	TRBJ1-2	once	TGTGCCAGCAGCTTAGGAGGCAGGGGGCGAGAAGGCTACACCTTC	CASSLGGRGREGYTF
TRBV4-1	TRBD2	TRBJ2-2	-	TGCGCCAGCAGCCAAGGTCTAGCGGGAGGTATCGGGGAGCTGTTTTTT	CASSQGLAGGIGELFF
TRBV7-7	-	TRBJ2-5	-	TGTGCTAGCAGCTTAGACCCGGGGGCTATGGAGACCCAGTACTTC	CASSLDPGAMETQYF
TRBV15	-	TRBJ2-2	-	TGTGCCACCAGCAGAGATCCCCCGGGCAGGGGAGGGGCCGGGGAGCTGTTTTTT	CATSRDPPGRGGAGELFF
TRBV30	TRBD2	TRBJ2-2	-	TGTGCCTGGGACCTAGCGGGAGGCCCTAACACCGGGGAGCTGTTTTTT	CAWDLAGGPNTGELFF
TRBV30	-	TRBJ1-2	-	TGTGCCTTTCTATCCACTCGGACCAGGTGGTCAGAAAACTATGGCTACACCTTC	CAFLSTRTRWSENYGYTF
TRBV7-3	-	TRBJ2-7	few	TGTGCCAGCAGCTTAGGGGGGGCTTTGTACTTC	CASSLGGALYF
TRBV29-1	TRBD2	TRBJ2-1	-	TGCAGCGTTGAAGCCGGGGGGTCAGCGGAGAGCTCCTACAATGAGCAGTTCTTC	CSVEAGGSAESSYNEQFF
TRBV7-2	-	TRBJ1-2	once	TGTGCCAGCAGCTTCCCGGAAAGGGGCTACACCTTC	CASSFPERGYTF
TRBV27	-	TRBJ2-2	-	TGTGCCAGCAGGACCCTTGGAGGGGGCACCGGGGAGCTGTTTTTT	CASRTLGGGTGELFF
TRBV5-4	-	TRBJ2-7	-	TGTGCCAGCAGCTTGGGGGTCCAAGGACCCTACGAGCAGTACTTC	CASSLGVQGPYEQYF
TRBV6-5	-	TRBJ2-7	-	TGTGCCAGCACAGGTTCGGACGAGCAGTACTTC	CASTGSDEQYF
TRBV7-9	-	TRBJ2-5	-	TGTGCCAGCAGCTTAGCGGGAGGTGGGGAGACCCAGTACTTC	CASSLAGGGETQYF
TRBV7-9	-	TRBJ2-1	-	TGTGCCAGCAGTCCCGGGGGCAGGATTTACAATGAGCAGTTCTTC	CASSPGGRIYNEQFF
TRBV5-1	-	TRBJ2-2	-	TGCGCCAGCAGCTTGGACCCGAACACCGGGGAGCTGTTTTTT	CASSLDPNTGELFF
TRBV4-1	TRBD2	TRBJ2-1	-	TGCGCCAGCAGCCAATTCGGGAGGGAGGAGCAGTTCTTC	CASSQFGREEQFF
TRBV19	-	TRBJ1-5	-	TGTGCCAGTAGCCCTAACCCAAGGGGGGTTGGGCAGCCCCAGCATTTT	CASSPNPRGVGQPQHF
TRBV10-1	-	TRBJ2-7	-	TGCGCCGGCCACGAAGGGGAGCAGTACTTC	CAGHEGEQYF